The source of this T cell receptor beta chain is a study of technical replicates of blood from a handful of donors. TCRdb's copy holds only in-frame clones and misses some; the assay was immunoSEQ multiplex PCR. This sample yields 50,000 to 65,000 clones, of which 80% to 95% are seen a single time; 4.3% belongs to the top ten. This CDR3 is built from 15 residues. Trimming shortened V by 8 bases and J by 4 bases, and 15 bases separated the two germline ends. CDR1 and CDR2 (germline): SNHLY, FYNNEI. The rearrangement links TRBV2 to TRBJ1-6, with a tentative D call TRBD1 (5 bases). Sample: PBMCs. The receptor was isolated from a human donor in good health. Some clones in this sample may be carry-over from other donors' samples. The CDR3 loop reads CASSRTQGYNSPLHF. The CDR3 nucleotides are TGTGCCAGCTCTAGAACCCAGGGTTATAATTCACCCCTCCACTTT.